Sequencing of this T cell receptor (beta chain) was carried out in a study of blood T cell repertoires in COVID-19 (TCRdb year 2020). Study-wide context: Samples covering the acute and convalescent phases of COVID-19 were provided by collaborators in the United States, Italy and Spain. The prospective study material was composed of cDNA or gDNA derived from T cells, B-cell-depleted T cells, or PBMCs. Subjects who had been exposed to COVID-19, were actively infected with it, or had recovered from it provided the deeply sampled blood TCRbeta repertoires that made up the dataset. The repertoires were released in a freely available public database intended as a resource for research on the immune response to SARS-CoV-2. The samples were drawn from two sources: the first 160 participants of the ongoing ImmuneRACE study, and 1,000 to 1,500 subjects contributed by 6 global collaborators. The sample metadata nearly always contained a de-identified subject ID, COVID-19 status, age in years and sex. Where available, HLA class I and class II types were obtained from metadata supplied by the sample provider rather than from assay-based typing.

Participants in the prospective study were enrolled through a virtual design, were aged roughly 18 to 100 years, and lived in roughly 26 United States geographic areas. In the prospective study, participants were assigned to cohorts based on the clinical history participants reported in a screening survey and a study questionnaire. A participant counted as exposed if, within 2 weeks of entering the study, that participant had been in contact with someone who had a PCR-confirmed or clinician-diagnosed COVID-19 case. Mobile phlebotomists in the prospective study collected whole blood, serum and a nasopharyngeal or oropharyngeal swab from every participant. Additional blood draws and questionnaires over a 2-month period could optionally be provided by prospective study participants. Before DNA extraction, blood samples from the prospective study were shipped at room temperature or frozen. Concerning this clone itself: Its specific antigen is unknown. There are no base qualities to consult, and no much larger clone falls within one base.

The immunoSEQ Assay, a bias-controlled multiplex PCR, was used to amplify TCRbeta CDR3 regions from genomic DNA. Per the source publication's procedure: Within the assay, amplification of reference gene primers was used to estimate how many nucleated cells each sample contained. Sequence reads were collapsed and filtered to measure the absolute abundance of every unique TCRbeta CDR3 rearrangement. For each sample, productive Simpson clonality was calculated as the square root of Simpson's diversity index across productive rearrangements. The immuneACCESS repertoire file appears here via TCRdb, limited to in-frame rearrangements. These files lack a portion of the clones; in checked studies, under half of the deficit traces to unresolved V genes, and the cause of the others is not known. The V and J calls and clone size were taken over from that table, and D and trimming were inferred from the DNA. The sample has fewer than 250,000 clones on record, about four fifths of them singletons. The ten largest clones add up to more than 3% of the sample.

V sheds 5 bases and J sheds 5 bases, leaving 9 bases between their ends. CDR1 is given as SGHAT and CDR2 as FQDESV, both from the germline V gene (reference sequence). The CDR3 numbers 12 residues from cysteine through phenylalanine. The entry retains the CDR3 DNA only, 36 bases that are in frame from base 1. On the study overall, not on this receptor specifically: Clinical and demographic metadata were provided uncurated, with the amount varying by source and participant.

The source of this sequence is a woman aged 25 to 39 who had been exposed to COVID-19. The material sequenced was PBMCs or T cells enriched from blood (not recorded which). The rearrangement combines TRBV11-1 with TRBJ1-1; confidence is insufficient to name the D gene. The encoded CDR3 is CASSPQRTEAFF. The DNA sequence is TGTGCCAGCAGCCCTCAGCGGACTGAAGCTTTCTTT.